This T cell receptor beta chain was sequenced during a study of blood T cell repertoires in COVID-19. About the study: Samples of COVID-19 (acute and convalescent) were obtained from the United States, Italy and Spain. The analysed material was cDNA or gDNA that came from T cells, B-cell-depleted T cells, or PBMCs.

Measured with immunoSEQ multiplex PCR; TCRdb has only the in-frame clones, and not every one. In the table there are around 26,000 clones, about 91% of which are singletons. This CDR3 comprises 17 residues. Per the germline V gene, CDR1 is SGHTA and CDR2 is FQGNSA. V lost 2 bases and J lost 3; bases outside the gene matches: 6. The sample taken for sequencing was peripheral blood. The chain couples TRBV7-2 to TRBJ2-3, with TRBD2 identical over 12 bases. The TCR was taken from a human donor in a cohort sampled during active COVID-19. This chain's CDR3 is CASSLIGLAGGTDTQYF. The CDR3 DNA reads TGTGCCAGCAGCTTAATCGGCCTAGCGGGGGGGACAGATACGCAGTATTTT.